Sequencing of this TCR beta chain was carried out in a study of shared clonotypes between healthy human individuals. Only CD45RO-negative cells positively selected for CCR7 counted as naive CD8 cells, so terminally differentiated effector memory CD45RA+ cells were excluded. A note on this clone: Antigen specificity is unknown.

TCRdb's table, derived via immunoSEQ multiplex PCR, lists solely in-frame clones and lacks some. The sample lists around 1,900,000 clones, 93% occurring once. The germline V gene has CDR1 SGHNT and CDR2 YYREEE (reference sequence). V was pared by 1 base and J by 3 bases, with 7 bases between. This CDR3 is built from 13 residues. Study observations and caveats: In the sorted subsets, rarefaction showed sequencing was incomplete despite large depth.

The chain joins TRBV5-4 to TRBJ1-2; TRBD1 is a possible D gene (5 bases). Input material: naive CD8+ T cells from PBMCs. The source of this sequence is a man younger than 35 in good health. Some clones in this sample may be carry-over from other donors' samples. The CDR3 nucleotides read TGTGCCAGCAGCTTGATGGGGGACTATGGCTACACCTTC. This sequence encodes CASSLMGDYGYTF.